Listed below are T cell receptor beta chains from one sample, sequenced in a study of CD8 T cells in ankylosing spondylitis. TCRdb re-analysed the 5' RACE reads in MiXCR, keeping a single row per CDR3 protein. The sample lists about 460,000 distinct CDR3 sequences, under 5.5% seen once, with approximately 4% in the top ten. The specimen sequenced was blood, either unsorted or a sorted T cell fraction (not recorded which). These receptor sequences come from a male donor with ankylosing spondylitis. Each CDR3 is given with its conserved first and last residue. D genes are given only for firm matches. For some rows the clone size is stated as once, few or many, or as a class when expanded; others skip it.

abundance: once
j_gene: TRBJ1-4
v_gene: TRBV6-1
len: 15
d_gene: NA
CDR3aa: CASRPPGAGNEKLFF
CDR3nt: TGTGCCAGCAGACCCCCGGGGGCGGGTAATGAAAAACTGTTTTTT

abundance: many
j_gene: TRBJ2-1
v_gene: TRBV20-1
len: 14
d_gene: TRBD1
CDR3aa: CSAEGQGRDNEQFF
CDR3nt: TGCAGTGCCGAAGGACAGGGTCGGGACAATGAGCAGTTCTTC

abundance: many
j_gene: TRBJ2-2
v_gene: TRBV5-1
len: 15
d_gene: NA
CDR3aa: CASSKTVGPTGELFF
CDR3nt: TGCGCCAGCAGCAAAACAGTGGGGCCCACCGGGGAGCTGTTTTTT

abundance: many
j_gene: TRBJ2-5
v_gene: TRBV7-8
len: 15
d_gene: TRBD1
CDR3aa: CASSKDRGRTKTQYF
CDR3nt: TGTGCCAGCAGCAAGGACAGGGGGCGCACGAAGACCCAGTACTTC

abundance: NA
j_gene: TRBJ1-1
v_gene: TRBV6-1
len: 13
d_gene: NA
CDR3aa: CASSVRANTEAFF
CDR3nt: TGTGCCAGCAGTGTTCGGGCTAACACTGAAGCTTTCTTT

abundance: many
j_gene: TRBJ2-5
v_gene: TRBV7-9
len: 16
d_gene: TRBD2
CDR3aa: CASSSGLAGYQETQYF
CDR3nt: TGTGCCAGCAGCTCGGGACTAGCGGGGTACCAAGAGACCCAGTACTTC

abundance: many
j_gene: TRBJ2-3
v_gene: TRBV7-2
len: 17
d_gene: TRBD2
CDR3aa: CASSFSSGGYLSDTQYF
CDR3nt: TGTGCCAGCAGCTTTTCTAGCGGGGGGTATTTATCAGATACGCAGTATTTT

abundance: few
j_gene: TRBJ2-1
v_gene: TRBV5-1
len: 15
d_gene: NA
CDR3aa: CASSLVQSSYNEQFF
CDR3nt: TGCGCCAGCAGCTTGGTCCAAAGCTCCTACAATGAGCAGTTCTTC

abundance: many
j_gene: TRBJ1-1
v_gene: TRBV7-2
len: 12
d_gene: NA
CDR3aa: CASSLGPGEAFF
CDR3nt: TGTGCCAGCAGCTTAGGTCCAGGTGAAGCTTTCTTT

abundance: many
j_gene: TRBJ2-5
v_gene: TRBV4-3
len: 13
d_gene: TRBD1
CDR3aa: CASSPRTGRTQYF
CDR3nt: TGCGCCAGCAGCCCCAGGACAGGACGGACCCAGTACTTC

abundance: many
j_gene: TRBJ2-2
v_gene: TRBV24-1
len: 16
d_gene: TRBD1
CDR3aa: CATSDLGQGGTGELFF
CDR3nt: TGTGCCACCAGTGATTTGGGACAGGGTGGCACCGGGGAGCTGTTTTTT

abundance: many
j_gene: TRBJ1-5
v_gene: TRBV7-2
len: 13
d_gene: NA
CDR3aa: CASSLGGSRPQHF
CDR3nt: TGTGCCAGCAGCTTGGGTGGGAGCAGGCCCCAGCATTTT

abundance: many
j_gene: TRBJ1-4
v_gene: TRBV5-1
len: 16
d_gene: NA
CDR3aa: CASSLAPGRHNEKLFF
CDR3nt: TGCGCCAGCAGCCTTGCACCGGGACGTCATAATGAAAAACTGTTTTTT

abundance: NA
j_gene: TRBJ2-1
v_gene: TRBV9
len: 14
d_gene: NA
CDR3aa: CASSPRTDMNEQFF
CDR3nt: TGTGCCAGCAGCCCCCGGACTGACATGAATGAGCAGTTCTTC

abundance: many
j_gene: TRBJ2-5
v_gene: TRBV20-1
len: 15
d_gene: TRBD2
CDR3aa: CSADVWRGGQETQYF
CDR3nt: TGCAGTGCTGACGTTTGGCGGGGGGGTCAAGAGACCCAGTACTTC

abundance: many
j_gene: TRBJ2-7
v_gene: TRBV15
len: 16
d_gene: NA
CDR3aa: CATSRDPPGVGGEQYF
CDR3nt: TGTGCCACCAGCAGAGATCCTCCAGGGGTAGGAGGCGAGCAGTACTTC

abundance: many
j_gene: TRBJ1-2
v_gene: TRBV15
len: 15
d_gene: NA
CDR3aa: CATSRDIGINYGYTF
CDR3nt: TGTGCCACCAGCAGAGACATTGGGATTAACTATGGCTACACCTTC

abundance: many
j_gene: TRBJ2-5
v_gene: TRBV29-1
len: 12
d_gene: NA
CDR3aa: CSVQGIGETQYF
CDR3nt: TGCAGCGTGCAGGGGATCGGAGAGACCCAGTACTTC

abundance: many
j_gene: TRBJ1-6
v_gene: TRBV4-1
len: 12
d_gene: NA
CDR3aa: CASSQSGTPLHF
CDR3nt: TGCGCCAGCAGCCAAAGTGGAACACCCCTCCACTTT

abundance: many
j_gene: TRBJ2-1
v_gene: TRBV5-1
len: 15
d_gene: TRBD2
CDR3aa: CASSINSGTYNEQFF
CDR3nt: TGCGCCAGCAGCATAAATAGCGGGACTTACAATGAGCAGTTCTTC

abundance: many
j_gene: TRBJ2-1
v_gene: TRBV27
len: 16
d_gene: TRBD2
CDR3aa: CASSPWRESSYNEQFF
CDR3nt: TGTGCCAGCAGTCCCTGGCGGGAGAGCTCCTACAATGAGCAGTTCTTC

abundance: few
j_gene: TRBJ2-5
v_gene: TRBV20-1
len: 13
d_gene: NA
CDR3aa: CSARFVSRETQYF
CDR3nt: TGCAGTGCTAGATTTGTATCTCGAGAGACCCAGTACTTC

abundance: NA
j_gene: TRBJ1-5
v_gene: TRBV20-1
len: 15
d_gene: NA
CDR3aa: CSARDVGQSRRPQHF
CDR3nt: TGCAGTGCTAGAGACGTAGGACAGTCCCGGAGGCCCCAGCATTTT

abundance: many
j_gene: TRBJ2-6
v_gene: TRBV4-1
len: 16
d_gene: NA
CDR3aa: CASSQGMVTGANVLTF
CDR3nt: TGCGCCAGCAGCCAGGGTATGGTGACTGGGGCCAACGTCCTGACTTTC

abundance: many
j_gene: TRBJ1-1
v_gene: TRBV29-1
len: 13
d_gene: NA
CDR3aa: CSVDRGMNTEAFF
CDR3nt: TGCAGCGTCGACCGAGGGATGAACACTGAAGCTTTCTTT

abundance: many
j_gene: TRBJ1-1
v_gene: TRBV27
len: 16
d_gene: TRBD1
CDR3aa: CASSTTGGTGNTEAFF
CDR3nt: TGTGCCAGCAGTACTACAGGGGGAACGGGGAACACTGAAGCTTTCTTT

abundance: many
j_gene: TRBJ2-5
v_gene: TRBV20-1
len: 14
d_gene: NA
CDR3aa: CSAMLRVLQETQYF
CDR3nt: TGCAGTGCTATGCTCAGGGTCCTTCAAGAGACCCAGTACTTC

abundance: many
j_gene: TRBJ2-1
v_gene: TRBV12-3/TRBV12-4
len: 18
d_gene: TRBD2
CDR3aa: CASRPHPPRQRGGNEQFF
CDR3nt: TGTGCCAGCAGACCTCACCCTCCCAGGCAGCGGGGGGGGAATGAGCAGTTCTTC

abundance: many
j_gene: TRBJ1-6
v_gene: TRBV5-1
len: 15
d_gene: TRBD1
CDR3aa: CASSLDRGHNSPLHF
CDR3nt: TGCGCCAGCAGCTTGGACAGGGGGCACAATTCACCCCTCCACTTT

abundance: many
j_gene: TRBJ2-5
v_gene: TRBV10-1
len: 12
d_gene: NA
CDR3aa: CASSESLGTQYF
CDR3nt: TGCGCCAGCAGTGAGTCTCTGGGGACCCAGTACTTC

abundance: NA
j_gene: TRBJ1-1
v_gene: TRBV9
len: 12
d_gene: NA
CDR3aa: CASSEGNNEAFF
CDR3nt: TGTGCCAGCAGCGAAGGGAACAATGAAGCTTTCTTT

abundance: many
j_gene: TRBJ2-1
v_gene: TRBV29-1
len: 13
d_gene: NA
CDR3aa: CSVWTVFYNEQFF
CDR3nt: TGCAGCGTCTGGACCGTTTTCTACAATGAGCAGTTCTTC

abundance: few
j_gene: TRBJ2-6
v_gene: TRBV14
len: 16
d_gene: NA
CDR3aa: CASSQDRLSGANVLTF
CDR3nt: TGTGCCAGCAGCCAAGATAGGCTGTCTGGGGCCAACGTCCTGACTTTC

abundance: few
j_gene: TRBJ2-2
v_gene: TRBV4-1
len: 15
d_gene: NA
CDR3aa: CASSQEHTYTGELFF
CDR3nt: TGCGCCAGCAGCCAAGAACACACCTACACCGGGGAGCTGTTTTTT

abundance: NA
j_gene: TRBJ2-1
v_gene: TRBV4-2
len: 14
d_gene: NA
CDR3aa: CASSQDLATTEQFF
CDR3nt: TGTGCCAGCAGCCAAGATTTGGCGACCACCGAGCAGTTCTTC

abundance: few
j_gene: TRBJ2-3
v_gene: TRBV18
len: 19
d_gene: TRBD1
CDR3aa: CASSPMKAEGQGLADTQYF
CDR3nt: TGTGCCAGCTCACCGATGAAAGCAGAAGGACAGGGTCTAGCAGATACGCAGTATTTT

abundance: few
j_gene: TRBJ1-2
v_gene: TRBV12-3/TRBV12-4
len: 14
d_gene: NA
CDR3aa: CASSQASIKGGYTF
CDR3nt: TGTGCCAGCAGCCAAGCATCAATCAAGGGAGGCTACACCTTC

abundance: many
j_gene: TRBJ1-3
v_gene: TRBV29-1
len: 14
d_gene: NA
CDR3aa: CSVSLLLSGNTIYF
CDR3nt: TGCAGCGTTTCTCTTCTCCTCTCTGGAAACACCATATATTTT

abundance: many
j_gene: TRBJ1-2
v_gene: TRBV20-1
len: 15
d_gene: TRBD1
CDR3aa: CSASGTGGLWIGYTF
CDR3nt: TGCAGTGCTTCCGGGACAGGGGGCCTGTGGATAGGCTACACCTTC

abundance: many
j_gene: TRBJ2-2
v_gene: TRBV12-3/TRBV12-4
len: 15
d_gene: NA
CDR3aa: CASSTWTENTGELFF
CDR3nt: TGTGCCAGCAGTACTTGGACAGAGAACACCGGGGAGCTGTTTTTT

abundance: many
j_gene: TRBJ1-1
v_gene: TRBV4-3
len: 14
d_gene: NA
CDR3aa: CASSQVPQDTEAFF
CDR3nt: TGCGCCAGCAGCCAAGTTCCTCAGGACACTGAAGCTTTCTTT

abundance: many
j_gene: TRBJ1-6
v_gene: TRBV6-5
len: 11
d_gene: NA
CDR3aa: CASTQQGPLHF
CDR3nt: TGTGCCAGCACCCAGCAGGGTCCCCTCCACTTT

abundance: many
j_gene: TRBJ2-7
v_gene: TRBV6-1
len: 14
d_gene: NA
CDR3aa: CASNAHRSSYEQYF
CDR3nt: TGTGCCAGCAACGCCCACCGGAGCTCCTACGAGCAGTACTTC